The 2 T cell receptor beta chains listed next were all sequenced from one sample in a study of radiotherapy plus CTLA-4 blockade in lung cancer. TCRdb's table, derived via immunoSEQ multiplex PCR, lists solely in-frame clones and lacks some. The repertoire holds tens of thousands of clones, 55% to 75% seen once, with 11% to 15% in the top ten. The sample in question was peripheral blood, obtained from a patient treated with radiotherapy plus ipilimumab. Receptors originate from a human donor with non-small cell lung cancer that progressed on radiotherapy plus ipilimumab.

The rearrangement uses TRBV7-2 and TRBJ2-2; D is ambiguous. The CDR3 is 16 amino acids. The germline gives CDR1 SGHTA, CDR2 FQGNSA. V lost 5 bases to trimming and J lost 1 base, with 14 bases between them. For the CDR3, the DNA is TGTGCCAGCAGCCATGGACCGAGGATGAACACCGGGGAGCTGTTTTTT. It translates to CASSHGPRMNTGELFF.

This clone was observed many times. The V gene is TRBV4-1, the J gene TRBJ1-1; 7 bases are a match to TRBD1. V trimming: 3 bases; J trimming: 2 bases; junction bases outside the gene matches: 6. The CDR3 length is 15 residues. The germline V gene encodes CDR1 MGHRA and CDR2 YSYEKL. As DNA, the CDR3 is TGCGCCAGCAGCCACACGCCAGGGGGTAACACTGAAGCTTTCTTT. Its protein is CASSHTPGGNTEAFF.